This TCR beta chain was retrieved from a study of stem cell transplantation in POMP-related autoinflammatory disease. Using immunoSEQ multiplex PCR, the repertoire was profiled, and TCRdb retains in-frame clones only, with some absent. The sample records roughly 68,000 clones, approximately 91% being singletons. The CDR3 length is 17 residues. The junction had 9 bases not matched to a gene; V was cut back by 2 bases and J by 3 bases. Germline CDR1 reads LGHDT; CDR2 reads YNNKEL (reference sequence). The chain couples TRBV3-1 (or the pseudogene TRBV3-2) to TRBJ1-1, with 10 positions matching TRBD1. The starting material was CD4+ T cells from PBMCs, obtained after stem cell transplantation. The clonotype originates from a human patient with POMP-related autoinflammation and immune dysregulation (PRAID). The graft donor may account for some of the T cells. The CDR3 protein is CASSQIGQGVAYTEAFF. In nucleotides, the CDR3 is TGTGCCAGCAGCCAAATTGGACAGGGGGTCGCCTACACTGAAGCTTTCTTT.